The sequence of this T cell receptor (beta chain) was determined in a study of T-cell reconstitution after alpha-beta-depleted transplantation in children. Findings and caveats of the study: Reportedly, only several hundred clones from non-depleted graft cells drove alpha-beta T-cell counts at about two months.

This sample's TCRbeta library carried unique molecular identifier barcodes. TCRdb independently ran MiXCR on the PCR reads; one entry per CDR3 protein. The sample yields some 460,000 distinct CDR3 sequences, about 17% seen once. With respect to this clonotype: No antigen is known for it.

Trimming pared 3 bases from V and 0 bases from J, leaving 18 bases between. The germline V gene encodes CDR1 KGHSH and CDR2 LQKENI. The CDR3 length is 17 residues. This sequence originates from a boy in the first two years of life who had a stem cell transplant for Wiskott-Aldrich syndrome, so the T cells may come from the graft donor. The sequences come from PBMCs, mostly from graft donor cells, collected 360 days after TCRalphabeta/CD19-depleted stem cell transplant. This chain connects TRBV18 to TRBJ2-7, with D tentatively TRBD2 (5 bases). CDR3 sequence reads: CASSPLDGLRSSYEQYF. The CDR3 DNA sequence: TGTGCCAGCTCACCTCTGGACGGACTCAGGAGCTCCTACGAGCAGTACTTC.